Listed below are T cell receptor beta chains from one sample, sequenced in a study of T cell repertoires in cytomegalovirus infection. Their specific antigens are unknown. Using its own MiXCR run on the reads, TCRdb lists one record per CDR3 protein. The sample has 100,000 to 150,000 distinct CDR3 sequences; 20% to 30% are singletons. Material for sequencing was PBMCs, sequenced either directly or after in vitro stimulation (not recorded which). The receptors originated from a human donor in good health (CMV status not recorded). Some clones in this sample may be carry-over from other donors' samples. The CDR3 runs from the conserved cysteine through the conserved F or W. D genes are given only for firm matches. Expanded clones are given a class, and other clones once, few, many or no size at all.

>TRBV7-2|few|TRBD2|TRBJ2-3
CASSRLTLAGGRTDTQYF
TGTGCCAGCAGCCGGCTTACCCTAGCGGGAGGCCGCACAGATACGCAGTATTTT
>TRBV7-8|.|TRBD2|TRBJ2-2
CVVSGRPGETGELFF
TGTGTTGTTAGCGGGAGGCCCGGGGAAACCGGGGAGCTGTTTTTT
>TRBV7-6|.|.|TRBJ2-3
CASSLGAGKGASTDTQYF
TGTGCCAGCAGCTTAGGGGCAGGGAAGGGAGCGTCCACAGATACGCAGTATTTT
>TRBV4-3|.|TRBD1|TRBJ1-2
CASSQGTGVYNYGYTF
TGCGCCAGCAGCCAAGGGACAGGGGTTTATAACTATGGCTACACCTTC
>TRBV4-1|few|.|TRBJ2-1
CASSQPMNEQFF
TGCGCCAGCAGCCAACCGATGAATGAGCAGTTCTTC
>TRBV30|few|.|TRBJ1-1
CAQKTGNTEAFF
TGTGCCCAAAAAACCGGGAACACTGAAGCTTTCTTT
>TRBV19|few|.|TRBJ1-3
CASSIQGNTIYF
TGTGCCAGTAGTATTCAAGGAAACACCATATATTTT
>TRBV7-9|.|.|TRBJ1-2
CASSSPQGVGYGYTF
TGTGCCAGCAGCAGCCCCCAGGGCGTTGGCTATGGCTACACCTTC
>TRBV5-1|few|TRBD2|TRBJ2-2
CASKREGASGELFF
TGCGCCAGCAAGCGGGAGGGGGCTTCCGGGGAGCTGTTTTTT
>TRBV12-3/TRBV12-4|many|.|TRBJ1-5
CASSPPRTVKPQHF
TGTGCCAGCAGTCCCCCCAGGACAGTAAAGCCCCAGCATTTT
>TRBV29-1|few|TRBD2|TRBJ2-3
CSVPWGGVGTDTQYF
TGCAGCGTACCTTGGGGGGGAGTCGGCACAGATACGCAGTATTTT
>TRBV7-2|few|.|TRBJ2-1
CASSLDRANEQFF
TGTGCCAGCAGCTTAGACAGGGCGAATGAGCAGTTCTTC
>TRBV5-4|.|TRBD2|TRBJ2-2
CASSPLGLAGLGTGELFF
TGTGCCAGCAGTCCACTCGGACTAGCGGGACTGGGGACCGGGGAGCTGTTTTTT
>TRBV5-1|.|.|TRBJ1-4
CASRATGSPGTNEKLFF
TGCGCCAGCCGTGCTACAGGCTCCCCGGGAACTAATGAAAAACTGTTTTTT
>TRBV5-1|.|.|TRBJ1-5
CASSLEGPSNQPQHF
TGCGCCAGCAGCTTGGAAGGGCCTAGCAATCAGCCCCAGCATTTT
>TRBV7-2|.|.|TRBJ2-1
CASNPLGGMYNEQFF
TGTGCCAGCAACCCGCTAGGCGGGATGTACAATGAGCAGTTCTTC
>TRBV18|many|.|TRBJ2-7
CASREGVSYEQYF
TGTGCCAGCCGAGAGGGGGTCTCCTACGAGCAGTACTTC